Detailed here is one T cell receptor beta chain. The data were produced by immunoSEQ multiplex PCR, yet TCRdb's version contains in-frame clones alone and is incomplete. The sample yields under 250,000 clones, approximately 85% seen once. The data originate from a study of blood T cell repertoires in COVID-19. The material sequenced was PBMCs or T cells enriched from blood (not recorded which). The sequence was collected from a woman in her fifties or sixties with acute COVID-19.

As DNA, the CDR3 is TGCGCCAGCAGCGGGGGACAGGAGAAGAACACCGGGGAGCTGTTTTTT. Its translation: CASSGGQEKNTGELFF. The V gene is TRBV5-1, the J gene TRBJ2-2, with 8 bases matching TRBD1. The junction had 6 bases not matched to a gene; V was cut back by 4 bases and J by 1 base. The CDR3 totals 16 residues. Germline loops: CDR1 SGHRS, CDR2 YFSETQ.